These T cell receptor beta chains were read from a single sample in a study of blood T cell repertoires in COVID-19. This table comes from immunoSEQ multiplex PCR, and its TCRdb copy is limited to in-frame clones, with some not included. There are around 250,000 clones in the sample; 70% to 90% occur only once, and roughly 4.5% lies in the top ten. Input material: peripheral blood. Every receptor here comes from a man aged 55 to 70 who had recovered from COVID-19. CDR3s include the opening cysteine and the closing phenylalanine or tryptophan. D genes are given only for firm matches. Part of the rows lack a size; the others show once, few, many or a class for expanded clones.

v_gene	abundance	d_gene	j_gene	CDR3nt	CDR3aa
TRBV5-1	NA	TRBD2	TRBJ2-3	TGCGCCAGCAGGGAACTAGCGGGGGGTATAGATACGCAGTATTTT	CASRELAGGIDTQYF
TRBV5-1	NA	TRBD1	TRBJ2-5	TGCGCCAGCAGCTTGGAAACAGGGGGTAGGGTAAAGACCCAGTACTTC	CASSLETGGRVKTQYF
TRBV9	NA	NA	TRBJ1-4	TGTGCCAGCAGCGTCGGGCAGGGAGGCGAAAAACTGTTTTTT	CASSVGQGGEKLFF
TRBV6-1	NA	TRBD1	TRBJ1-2	TGTGCCAGCAGTGAAACCGGACAGGCAAGGGATGGCTACACCTTC	CASSETGQARDGYTF
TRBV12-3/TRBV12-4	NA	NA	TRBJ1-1	TGTGCCAGCAGCGGACAGAACACTGAAGCTTTCTTT	CASSGQNTEAFF
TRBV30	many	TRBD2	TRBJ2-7	TGTGCCTGGAACCCTCCGGGACTACTCTACGAGCAGTACTTC	CAWNPPGLLYEQYF
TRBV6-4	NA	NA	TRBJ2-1	TGTGCCAGCAGCGTGCAGGGTTGGGGTAGCAATGAGCAGTTCTTC	CASSVQGWGSNEQFF
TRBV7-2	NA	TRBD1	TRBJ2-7	TGTGCCAGCAGTAGGGACAGGGGTTCCTACGAGCAGTACTTC	CASSRDRGSYEQYF
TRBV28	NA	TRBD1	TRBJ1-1	TGTGCCAGCACTATAGACAGGGTGAACACTGAAGCTTTCTTT	CASTIDRVNTEAFF
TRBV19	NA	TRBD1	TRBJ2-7	TGTGCCAGTAGTCCCGGGACAGGGAGCTGGTCCGGCTACGAGCAGTACTTC	CASSPGTGSWSGYEQYF
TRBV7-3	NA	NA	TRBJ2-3	TGTGCCAGCAGCCAGGACAGACCAGATACGCAGTATTTT	CASSQDRPDTQYF
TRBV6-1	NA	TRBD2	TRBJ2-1	TGTGCCAGCAGTGTAAGTTCTAGCGGACCATCCTACAATGAGCAGTTCTTC	CASSVSSSGPSYNEQFF
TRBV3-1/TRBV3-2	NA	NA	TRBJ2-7	TGTGCCAGCAGCCAATCCGGTACTCTCCCTTACTTC	CASSQSGTLPYF
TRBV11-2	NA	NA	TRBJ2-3	TGTGCCAGCAGCTTAGGGGACTTCACAGATACGCAGTATTTT	CASSLGDFTDTQYF
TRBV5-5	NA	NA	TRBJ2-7	TGTGCCAGCAGCGTGGGGCAGGGACTTACCTACGAGCAGTACTTC	CASSVGQGLTYEQYF
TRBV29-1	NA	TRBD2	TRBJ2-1	TGCAGCGTTGAGTTAGCGGGAGGCACCTACAATGAGCAGTTCTTC	CSVELAGGTYNEQFF
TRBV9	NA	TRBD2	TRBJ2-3	TGTGCCAGCAGCGCGAAAGCGGGGGGGCCTACAGATACGCAGTATTTT	CASSAKAGGPTDTQYF
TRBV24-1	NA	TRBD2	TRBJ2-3	TGTGCCACCAGTGATTTGGGTGGGACTAGCGGGGGGCCCTACACAGATACGCAGTATTTT	CATSDLGGTSGGPYTDTQYF
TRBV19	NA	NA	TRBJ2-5	TGTGCCAGTAGTAAAGGACAGTACCAAGAGACCCAGTACTTC	CASSKGQYQETQYF
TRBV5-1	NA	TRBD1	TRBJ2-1	TGCGCCAGCAGCTCAACACCGACAGGGGTTCTCAATGAGCAGTTCTTC	CASSSTPTGVLNEQFF
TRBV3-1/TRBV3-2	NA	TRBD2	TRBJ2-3	TGTGCCAGCAGCCCCAAGATAGGGTACGGGAGGGCCTTATCAGATACGCAGTATTTT	CASSPKIGYGRALSDTQYF
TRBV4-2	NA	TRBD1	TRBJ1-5	TGTGCCAGCAGCCAGGACAGGGGTCAGCCCCAGCATTTT	CASSQDRGQPQHF
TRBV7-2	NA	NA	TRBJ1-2	TGTGCCAGCAGCTTAAACCCGACCTCTAAGGGGGAGGGCTACACCTTC	CASSLNPTSKGEGYTF
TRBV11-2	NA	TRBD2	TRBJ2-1	TGTGCCAGCAGCCTCACTAGCGGGAGGGTAGGAAATGAGCAGTTCTTC	CASSLTSGRVGNEQFF
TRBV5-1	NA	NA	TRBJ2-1	TGCGCCAGCAGCCGTGCGGGTAGCCCGTCTTACAATGAGCAGTTCTTC	CASSRAGSPSYNEQFF
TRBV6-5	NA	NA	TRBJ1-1	TGTGCCACCACAGGGCCGGGGGGAGCTTTCTTT	CATTGPGGAFF
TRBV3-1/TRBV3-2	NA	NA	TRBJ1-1	TGTGCCAGCAGCCAGATAAGTCGGGGGAACACTGAAGCTTTCTTT	CASSQISRGNTEAFF
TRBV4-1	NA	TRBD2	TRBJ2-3	TGCGCCAGCAGCCAAGGACTAGCGGGGTCGGGCACAGATACGCAGTATTTT	CASSQGLAGSGTDTQYF
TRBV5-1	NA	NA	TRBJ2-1	TGCGCCACCCGGACTACGACGGGCGATGAGCAGTTCTTC	CATRTTTGDEQFF
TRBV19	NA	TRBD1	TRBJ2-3	TGTGCCAGTAGTATGGGGCAGGGGGCCTCTACGCAGTATTTT	CASSMGQGASTQYF
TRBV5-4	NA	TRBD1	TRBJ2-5	TGTGCCAGCAGCCGTGGACAGGAAGAGACCCAGTACTTC	CASSRGQEETQYF
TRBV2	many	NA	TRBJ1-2	TGTGCCAGCAGTGAAGCGTTGCTGCTCCGGGGCTACACCTTC	CASSEALLLRGYTF
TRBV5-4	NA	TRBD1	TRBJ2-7	TGTGCCAGCAGCATCCCCGGGACAGGGTTAGTCGAGCAGTACTTC	CASSIPGTGLVEQYF
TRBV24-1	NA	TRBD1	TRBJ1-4	TGTGCCACCAGTGACCCGACAGGGGGCGCAGAGGAAAAACTGTTTTTT	CATSDPTGGAEEKLFF
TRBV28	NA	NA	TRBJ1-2	TGTGCCAGCAGCGACAGCTTCTATGGCTACACCTTC	CASSDSFYGYTF
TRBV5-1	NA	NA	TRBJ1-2	TGCGCCAGCAGCTTGGGGCAGGCGGGTGGCTACACCTTC	CASSLGQAGGYTF
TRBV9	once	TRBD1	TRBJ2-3	TGTGCCAGCAGCGCCGGGGACAGGGGGTTTCGCGCAGATACGCAGTATTTT	CASSAGDRGFRADTQYF
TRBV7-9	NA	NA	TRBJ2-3	TGTGCCAGCAGTGCGAGTGTAACAGATACGCAGTATTTT	CASSASVTDTQYF
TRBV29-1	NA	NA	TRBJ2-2	TGCAGCGTCGATCGACAGAACACCGGGGAGCTGTTTTTT	CSVDRQNTGELFF
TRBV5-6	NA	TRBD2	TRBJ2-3	TGTGCCAGCAACTGGGCGGGGGGTCCTAGCACAGATACGCAGTATTTT	CASNWAGGPSTDTQYF
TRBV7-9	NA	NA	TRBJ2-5	TGTGCCAGCAGCTTAGGGCCGGAGACCCAGTACTTC	CASSLGPETQYF
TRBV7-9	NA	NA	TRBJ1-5	TGTGCCAGCAGTACGGACAGCCTGAATCAGCCCCAGCATTTT	CASSTDSLNQPQHF
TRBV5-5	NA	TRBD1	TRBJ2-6	TGTGCCAGCAGCTTCGAAAACAGGGGGAGCTCTGGGGCCAACGTCCTGACTTTC	CASSFENRGSSGANVLTF
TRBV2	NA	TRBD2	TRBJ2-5	TGTGCCAGCAGGACCCCCAAGGAGCTAGCGGAGCAAGAGACCCAGTACTTC	CASRTPKELAEQETQYF
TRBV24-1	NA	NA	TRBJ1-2	TGTGCCACCAGTGTCGACAGCACCTATGGCTACACCTTC	CATSVDSTYGYTF
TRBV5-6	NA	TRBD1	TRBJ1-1	TGTGCCAGCAGCTTGGACAGGGGAGACACTGAAGCTTTCTTT	CASSLDRGDTEAFF
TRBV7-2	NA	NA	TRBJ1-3	TGTGCCAGCAGCTTAGTCGGAAACAGGGAAAGAAACACCATATATTTT	CASSLVGNRERNTIYF
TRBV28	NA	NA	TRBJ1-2	TGTGCCAGCAGTTTATCCGGGTCGGGAGGGGGAAATGGCTACACCTTC	CASSLSGSGGGNGYTF
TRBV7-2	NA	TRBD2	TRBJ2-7	TGTGCCAGCAGCCAAAAAGCGGGGGCCTACGAGCAGTACTTC	CASSQKAGAYEQYF